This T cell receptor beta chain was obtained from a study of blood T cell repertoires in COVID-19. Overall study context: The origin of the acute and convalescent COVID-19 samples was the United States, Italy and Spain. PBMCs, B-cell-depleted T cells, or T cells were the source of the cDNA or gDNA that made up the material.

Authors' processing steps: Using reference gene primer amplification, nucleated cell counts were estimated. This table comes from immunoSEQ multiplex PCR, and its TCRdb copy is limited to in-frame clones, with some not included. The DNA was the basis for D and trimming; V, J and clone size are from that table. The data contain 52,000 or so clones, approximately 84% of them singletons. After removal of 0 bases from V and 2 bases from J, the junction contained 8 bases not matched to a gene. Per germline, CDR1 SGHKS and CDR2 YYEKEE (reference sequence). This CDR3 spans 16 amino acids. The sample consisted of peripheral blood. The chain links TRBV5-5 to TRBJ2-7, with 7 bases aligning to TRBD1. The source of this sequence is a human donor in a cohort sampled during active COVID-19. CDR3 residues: CASSLEGAGGAYEQYF. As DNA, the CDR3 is TGTGCCAGCAGCTTGGAGGGGGCCGGTGGCGCCTACGAGCAGTACTTC.